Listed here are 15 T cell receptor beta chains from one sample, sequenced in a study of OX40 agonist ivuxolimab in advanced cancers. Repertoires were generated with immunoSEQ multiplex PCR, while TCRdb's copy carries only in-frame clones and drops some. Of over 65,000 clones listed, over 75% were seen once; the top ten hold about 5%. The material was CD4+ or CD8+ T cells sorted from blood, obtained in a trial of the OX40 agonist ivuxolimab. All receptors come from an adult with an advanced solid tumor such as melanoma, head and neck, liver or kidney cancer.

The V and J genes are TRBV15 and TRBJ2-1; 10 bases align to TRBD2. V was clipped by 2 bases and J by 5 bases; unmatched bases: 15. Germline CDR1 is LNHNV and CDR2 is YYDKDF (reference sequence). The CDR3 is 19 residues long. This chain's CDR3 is CATSRKQGFSGGPDNEQFF. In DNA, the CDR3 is TGTGCCACCAGCAGAAAACAGGGATTTAGCGGGGGGCCTGACAATGAGCAGTTCTTC.

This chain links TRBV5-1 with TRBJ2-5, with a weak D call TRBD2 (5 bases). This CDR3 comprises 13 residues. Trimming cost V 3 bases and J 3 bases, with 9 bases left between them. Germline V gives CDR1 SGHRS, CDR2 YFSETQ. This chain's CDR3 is CASSYPGKETQYF. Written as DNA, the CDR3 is TGCGCCAGCAGCTATCCGGGGAAAGAGACCCAGTACTTC.

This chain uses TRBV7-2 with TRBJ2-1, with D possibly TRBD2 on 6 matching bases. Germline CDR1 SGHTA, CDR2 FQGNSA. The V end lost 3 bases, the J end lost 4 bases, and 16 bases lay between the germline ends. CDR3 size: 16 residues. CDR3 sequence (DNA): TGTGCCAGCAGCTTCCCAGGAGGGCCAGATTACAATGAGCAGTTCTTC. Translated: CASSFPGGPDYNEQFF.

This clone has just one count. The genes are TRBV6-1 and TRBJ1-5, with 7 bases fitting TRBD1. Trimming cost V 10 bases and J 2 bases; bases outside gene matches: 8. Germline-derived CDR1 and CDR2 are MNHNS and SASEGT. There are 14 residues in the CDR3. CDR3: CAISDRVGNQPQHF. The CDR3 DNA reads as TGTGCCATTTCAGACAGGGTCGGCAATCAGCCCCAGCATTTT.

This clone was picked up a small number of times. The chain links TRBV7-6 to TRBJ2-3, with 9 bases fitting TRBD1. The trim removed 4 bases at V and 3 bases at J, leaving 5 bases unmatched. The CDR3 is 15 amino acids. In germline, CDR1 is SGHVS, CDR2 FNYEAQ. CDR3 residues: CASSSTGGRTDTQYF. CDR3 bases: TGTGCCAGCAGCTCCACAGGGGGCCGGACAGATACGCAGTATTTT. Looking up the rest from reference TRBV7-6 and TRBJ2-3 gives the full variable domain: GAGVSQSPRYKVTKRGQDVALRCDPISGHVSLYWYRQALGQGPEFLTYFNYEAQQDKSGLPNDRFSAERPEGSISTLTIQRTEQRDSAMYRCASSSTGGRTDTQYFGPGTRLTVL.

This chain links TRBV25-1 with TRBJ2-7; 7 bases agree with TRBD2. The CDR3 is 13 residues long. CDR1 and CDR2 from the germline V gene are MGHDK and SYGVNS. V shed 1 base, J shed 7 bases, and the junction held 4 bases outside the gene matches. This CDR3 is CASSESGAGEQYF. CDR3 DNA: TGTGCCAGCAGTGAATCCGGAGCGGGGGAGCAGTACTTC.

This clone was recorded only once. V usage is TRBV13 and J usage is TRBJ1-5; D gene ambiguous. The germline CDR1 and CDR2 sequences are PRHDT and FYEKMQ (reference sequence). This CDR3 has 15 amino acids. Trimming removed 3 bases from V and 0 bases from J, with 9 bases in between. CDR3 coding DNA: TGTGCCAGCAGCTTCGGCGCACCTAGCAATCAGCCCCAGCATTTT. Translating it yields CASSFGAPSNQPQHF.

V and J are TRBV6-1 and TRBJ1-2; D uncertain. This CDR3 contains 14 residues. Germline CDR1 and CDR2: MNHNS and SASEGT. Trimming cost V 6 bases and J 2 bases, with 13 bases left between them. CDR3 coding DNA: TGTGCCAGCAGCTGGTCGGCAGAGAACTATGGCTACACCTTC. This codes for CASSWSAENYGYTF.

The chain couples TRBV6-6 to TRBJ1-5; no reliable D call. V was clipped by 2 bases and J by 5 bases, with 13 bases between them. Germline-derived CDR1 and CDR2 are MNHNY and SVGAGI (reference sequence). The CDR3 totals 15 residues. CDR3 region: CASSYPNWVDQPQHF. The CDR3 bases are TGTGCCAGCAGTTACCCAAACTGGGTGGATCAGCCCCAGCATTTT.

CDR3 in amino acids: CASSLSNLPRDYGYTF. DNA for the CDR3: TGTGCCAGCAGCTTATCGAACCTCCCGAGAGACTATGGCTACACCTTC. V is TRBV7-8 and J is TRBJ1-2, with D hard to call. V was clipped by 2 bases and J by 3 bases, with 16 bases between them. The germline gives CDR1 SGHVS, CDR2 FQNEAQ. CDR3 size: 16 residues.

The CDR3 spells CASSLIGAGAPQHF. The CDR3 bases are TGTGCCAGCAGTCTCATTGGGGCAGGGGCGCCCCAGCATTTT. The V gene is TRBV28, the J gene TRBJ1-5, with a tentative D call TRBD1 (6 bases). The CDR3 spans 14 residues. Germline CDR1 and CDR2: MDHEN and SYDVKM. V gave up 5 bases and J gave up 9 bases, with 17 bases separating them.

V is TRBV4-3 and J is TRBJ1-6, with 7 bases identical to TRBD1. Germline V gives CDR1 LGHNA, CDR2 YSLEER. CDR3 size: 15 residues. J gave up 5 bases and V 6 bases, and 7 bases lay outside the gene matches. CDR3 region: CASSLGDRNNSPLHF. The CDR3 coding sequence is TGCGCCAGCAGTCTAGGGGACAGAAATAATTCACCCCTCCACTTT.

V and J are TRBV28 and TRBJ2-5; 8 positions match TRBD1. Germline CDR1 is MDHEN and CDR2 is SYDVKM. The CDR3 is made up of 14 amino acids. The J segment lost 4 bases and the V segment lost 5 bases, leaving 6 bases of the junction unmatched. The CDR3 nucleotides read TGTGCCAGCAGTAGACAGGGGCGCAGAGAGACCCAGTACTTC. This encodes CASSRQGRRETQYF.

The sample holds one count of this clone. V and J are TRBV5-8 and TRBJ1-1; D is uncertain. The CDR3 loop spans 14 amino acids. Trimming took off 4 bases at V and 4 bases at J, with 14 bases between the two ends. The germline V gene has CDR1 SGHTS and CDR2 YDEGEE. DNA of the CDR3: TGTGCCAGCAGCCCCAGCCGGAAGGGCACTGAAGCTTTCTTT. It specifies CASSPSRKGTEAFF.

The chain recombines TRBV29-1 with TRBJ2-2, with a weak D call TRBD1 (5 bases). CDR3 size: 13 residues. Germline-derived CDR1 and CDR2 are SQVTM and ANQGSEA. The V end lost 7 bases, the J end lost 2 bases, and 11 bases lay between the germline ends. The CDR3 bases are TGCAGCGCTCAGACAGCCAACACCGGGGAGCTGTTTTTT. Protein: CSAQTANTGELFF.